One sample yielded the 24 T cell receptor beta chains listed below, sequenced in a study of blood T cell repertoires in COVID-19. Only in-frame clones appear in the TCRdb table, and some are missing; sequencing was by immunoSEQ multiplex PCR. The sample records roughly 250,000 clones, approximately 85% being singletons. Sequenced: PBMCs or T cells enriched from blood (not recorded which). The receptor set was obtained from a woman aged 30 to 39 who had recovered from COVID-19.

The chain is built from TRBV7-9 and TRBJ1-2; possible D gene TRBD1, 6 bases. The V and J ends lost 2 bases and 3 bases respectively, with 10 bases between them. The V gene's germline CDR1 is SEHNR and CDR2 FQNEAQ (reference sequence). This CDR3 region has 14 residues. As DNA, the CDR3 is TGTGCCAGCAGCTTATCGGACAGCTACTATGGCTACACCTTC. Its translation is CASSLSDSYYGYTF. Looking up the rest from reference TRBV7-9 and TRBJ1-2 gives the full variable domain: DTGVSQNPRHKITKRGQNVTFRCDPISEHNRLYWYRQTLGQGPEFLTYFQNEAQLEKSRLLSDRFSAERPKGSFSTLEIQRTEQGDSAMYLCASSLSDSYYGYTFGSGTRLTVV.

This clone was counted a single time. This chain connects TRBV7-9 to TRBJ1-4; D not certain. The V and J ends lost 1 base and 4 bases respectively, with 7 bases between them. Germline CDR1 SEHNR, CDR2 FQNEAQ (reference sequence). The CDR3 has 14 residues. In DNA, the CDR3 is TGTGCCAGCAGCTTAGTAGCCAGTAATGAAAAACTGTTTTTT. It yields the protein CASSLVASNEKLFF.

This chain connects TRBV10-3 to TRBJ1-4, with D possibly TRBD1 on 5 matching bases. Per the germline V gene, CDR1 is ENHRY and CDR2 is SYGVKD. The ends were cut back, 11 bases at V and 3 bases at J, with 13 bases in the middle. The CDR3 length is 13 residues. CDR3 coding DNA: TGTGCCTCGCAAGGGGAAGCTAATGAAAAACTGTTTTTT. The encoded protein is CASQGEANEKLFF.

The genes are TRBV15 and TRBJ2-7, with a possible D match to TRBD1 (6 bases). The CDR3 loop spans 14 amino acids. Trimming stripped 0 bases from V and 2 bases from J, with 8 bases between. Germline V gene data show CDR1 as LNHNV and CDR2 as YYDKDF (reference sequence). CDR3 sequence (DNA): TGTGCCACCAGCAGAGATAAGGGGGCCTACGAGCAGTACTTC. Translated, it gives CATSRDKGAYEQYF.

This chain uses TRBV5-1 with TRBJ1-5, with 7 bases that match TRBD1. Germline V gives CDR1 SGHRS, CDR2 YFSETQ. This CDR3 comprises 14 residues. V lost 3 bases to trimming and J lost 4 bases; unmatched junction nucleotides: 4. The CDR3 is CASSSGQENQPQHF. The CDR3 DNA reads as TGCGCCAGCAGCTCCGGACAGGAAAATCAGCCCCAGCATTTT.

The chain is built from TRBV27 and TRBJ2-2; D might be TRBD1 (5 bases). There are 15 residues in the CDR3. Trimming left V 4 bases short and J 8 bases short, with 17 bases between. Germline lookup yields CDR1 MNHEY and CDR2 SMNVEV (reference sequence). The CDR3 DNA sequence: TGTGCCAGCAGTTCATACTCCGTAGGGGTAGGGGAGCTGTTTTTT. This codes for CASSSYSVGVGELFF.

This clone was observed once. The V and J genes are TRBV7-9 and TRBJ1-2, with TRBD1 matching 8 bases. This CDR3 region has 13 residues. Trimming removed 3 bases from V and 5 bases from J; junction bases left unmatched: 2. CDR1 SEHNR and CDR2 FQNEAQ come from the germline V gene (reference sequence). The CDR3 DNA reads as TGTGCCAGCAGCTTTGGGACAGGATATGGCTACACCTTC. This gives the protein CASSFGTGYGYTF.

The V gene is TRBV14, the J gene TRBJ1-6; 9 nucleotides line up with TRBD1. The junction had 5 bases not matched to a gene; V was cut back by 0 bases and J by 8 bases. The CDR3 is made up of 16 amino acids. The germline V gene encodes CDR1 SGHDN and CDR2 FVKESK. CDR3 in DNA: TGTGCCAGCAGCCAAGAGGCCGGACAGGGGTATTCACCCCTCCACTTT. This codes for CASSQEAGQGYSPLHF.

In nucleotides, the CDR3 is TGTGCCAGCAGTCGGGATAAAGCAGATACGCAGTATTTT. Protein product: CASSRDKADTQYF. The genes are TRBV2 and TRBJ2-3, with D perhaps TRBD2 (5 bases). V shed 5 bases and J shed 4 bases, with 10 bases lying between them. The CDR3 totals 13 residues. Per germline, CDR1 SNHLY and CDR2 FYNNEI. Full variable domain (outside the CDR3, taken from reference TRBV2 and TRBJ2-3): EPEVTQTPSHQVTQMGQEVILRCVPISNHLYFYWYRQILGQKVEFLVSFYNNEISEKSEIFDDQFSVERPDGSNFTLKIRSTKLEDSAMYFCASSRDKADTQYFGPGTRLTVL.

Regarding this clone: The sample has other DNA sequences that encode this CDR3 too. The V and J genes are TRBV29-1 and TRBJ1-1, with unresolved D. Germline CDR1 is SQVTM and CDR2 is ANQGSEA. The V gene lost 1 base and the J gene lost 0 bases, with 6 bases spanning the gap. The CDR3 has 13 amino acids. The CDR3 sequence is CSVEGRLNTEAFF. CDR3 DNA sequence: TGCAGCGTTGAAGGGCGGTTGAACACTGAAGCTTTCTTT.

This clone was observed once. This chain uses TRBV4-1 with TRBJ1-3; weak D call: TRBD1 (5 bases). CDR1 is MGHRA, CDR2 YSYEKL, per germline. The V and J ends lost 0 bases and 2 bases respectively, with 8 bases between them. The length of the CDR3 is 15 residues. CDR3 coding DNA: TGCGCCAGCAGCCAAGATTGGGGGGCTGGAAACACCATATATTTT. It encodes CASSQDWGAGNTIYF.

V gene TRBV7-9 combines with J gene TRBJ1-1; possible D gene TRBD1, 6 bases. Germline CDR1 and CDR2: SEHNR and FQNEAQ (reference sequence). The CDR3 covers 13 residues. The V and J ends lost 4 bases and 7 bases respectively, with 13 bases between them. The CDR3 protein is CASSWPTGNEAFF. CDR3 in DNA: TGTGCCAGCAGCTGGCCCACAGGGAATGAAGCTTTCTTT.

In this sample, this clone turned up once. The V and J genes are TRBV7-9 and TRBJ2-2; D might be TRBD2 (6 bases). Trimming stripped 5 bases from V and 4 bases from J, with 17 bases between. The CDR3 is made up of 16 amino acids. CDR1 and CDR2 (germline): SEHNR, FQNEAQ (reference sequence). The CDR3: CASSHGGKEITGELFF. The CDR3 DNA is TGTGCCAGCAGCCATGGAGGGAAGGAGATCACCGGGGAGCTGTTTTTT.

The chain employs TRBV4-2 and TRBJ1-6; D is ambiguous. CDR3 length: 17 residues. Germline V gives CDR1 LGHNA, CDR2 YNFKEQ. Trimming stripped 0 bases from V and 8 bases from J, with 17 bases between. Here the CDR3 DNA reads TGTGCCAGCAGCCAAGAAGTCCTCAGTCGAGGGTATTCACCCCTCCACTTT. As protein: CASSQEVLSRGYSPLHF.

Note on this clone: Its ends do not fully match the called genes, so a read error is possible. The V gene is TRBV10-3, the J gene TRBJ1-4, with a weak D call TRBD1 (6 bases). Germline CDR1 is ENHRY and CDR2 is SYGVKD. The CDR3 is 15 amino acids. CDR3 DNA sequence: TGTGCCATCAGTGAGTCGGGGCAGGGGATTGAAAAACTGTCTTTT. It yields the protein CAISESGQGIEKLSF.

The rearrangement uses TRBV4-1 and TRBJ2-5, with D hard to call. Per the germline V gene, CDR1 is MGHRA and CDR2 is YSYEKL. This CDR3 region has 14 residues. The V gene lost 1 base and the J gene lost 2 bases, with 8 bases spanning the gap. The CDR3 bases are TGCGCCAGCAGCCAAGTTAGTCCACAAGAGACCCAGTACTTC. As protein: CASSQVSPQETQYF.

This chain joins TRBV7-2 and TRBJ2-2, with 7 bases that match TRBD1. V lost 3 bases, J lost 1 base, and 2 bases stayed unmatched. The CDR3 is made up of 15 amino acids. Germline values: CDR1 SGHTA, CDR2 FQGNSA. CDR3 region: CASSFRDRNTGELFF. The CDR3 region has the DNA TGTGCCAGCAGCTTTCGGGACAGGAACACCGGGGAGCTGTTTTTT.

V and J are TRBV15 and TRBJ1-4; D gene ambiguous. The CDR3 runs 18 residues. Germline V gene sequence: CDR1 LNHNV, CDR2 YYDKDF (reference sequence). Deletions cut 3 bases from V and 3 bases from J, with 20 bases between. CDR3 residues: CATSSLLAEYGSNEKLFF. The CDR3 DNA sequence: TGTGCCACCAGCAGCCTATTGGCGGAGTACGGATCTAATGAAAAACTGTTTTTT.

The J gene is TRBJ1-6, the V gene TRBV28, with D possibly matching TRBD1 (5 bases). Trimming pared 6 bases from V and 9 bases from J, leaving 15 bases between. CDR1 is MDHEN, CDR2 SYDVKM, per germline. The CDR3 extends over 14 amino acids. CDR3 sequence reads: CASRPGTNGSPLHF. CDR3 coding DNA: TGTGCCAGCAGGCCCGGGACTAACGGTTCACCCCTCCACTTT.

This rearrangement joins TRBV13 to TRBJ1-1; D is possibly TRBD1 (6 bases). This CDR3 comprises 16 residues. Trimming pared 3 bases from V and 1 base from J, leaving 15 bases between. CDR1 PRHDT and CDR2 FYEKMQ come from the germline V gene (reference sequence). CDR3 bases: TGTGCCAGCAGCTTGGTAACAGGGATAGGGAACACTGAAGCTTTCTTT. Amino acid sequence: CASSLVTGIGNTEAFF. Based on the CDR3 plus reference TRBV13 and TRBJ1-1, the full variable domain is AAGVIQSPRHLIKEKRETATLKCYPIPRHDTVYWYQQGPGQDPQFLISFYEKMQSDKGSIPDRFSAQQFSDYHSELNMSSLELGDSALYFCASSLVTGIGNTEAFFGQGTRLTVV.

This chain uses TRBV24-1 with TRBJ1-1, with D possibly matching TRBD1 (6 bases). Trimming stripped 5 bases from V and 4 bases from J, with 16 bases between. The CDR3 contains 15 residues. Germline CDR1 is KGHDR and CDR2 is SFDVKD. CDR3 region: CATSVGKGEGTEAFF. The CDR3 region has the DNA TGTGCCACCAGTGTTGGTAAGGGGGAGGGCACTGAAGCTTTCTTT.

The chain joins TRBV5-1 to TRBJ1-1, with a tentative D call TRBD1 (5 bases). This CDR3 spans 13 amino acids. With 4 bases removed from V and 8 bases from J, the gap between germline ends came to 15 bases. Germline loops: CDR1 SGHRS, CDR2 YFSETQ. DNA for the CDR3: TGCGCCAGCAGCGGGGGGACGGCCCAAGAAGCTTTCTTT. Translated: CASSGGTAQEAFF.

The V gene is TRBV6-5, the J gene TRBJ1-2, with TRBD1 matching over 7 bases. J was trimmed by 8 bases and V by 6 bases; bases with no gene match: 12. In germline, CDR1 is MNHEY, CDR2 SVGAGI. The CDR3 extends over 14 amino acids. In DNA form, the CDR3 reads TGTGCCAGCAGAATATATGAGGGGGCGGGCGGCTACACCTTC. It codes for CASRIYEGAGGYTF.

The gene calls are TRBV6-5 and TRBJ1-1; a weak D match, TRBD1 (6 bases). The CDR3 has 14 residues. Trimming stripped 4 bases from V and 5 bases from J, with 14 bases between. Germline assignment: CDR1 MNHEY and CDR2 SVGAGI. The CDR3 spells CASSLGGARTEAFF. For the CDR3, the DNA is TGTGCCAGCAGTTTGGGGGGGGCGAGGACTGAAGCTTTCTTT.